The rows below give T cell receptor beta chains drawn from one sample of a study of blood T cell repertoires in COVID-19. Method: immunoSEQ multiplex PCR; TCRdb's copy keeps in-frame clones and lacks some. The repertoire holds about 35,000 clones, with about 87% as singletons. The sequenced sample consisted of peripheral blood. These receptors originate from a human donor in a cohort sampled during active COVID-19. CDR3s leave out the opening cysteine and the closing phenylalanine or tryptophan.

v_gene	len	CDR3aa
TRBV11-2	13	ASSLKSGGTDTQY
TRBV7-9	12	ASSLASVAYEQY
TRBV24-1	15	ATSDPRTGEFDQPQH
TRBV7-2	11	ASQVRGTDTQY
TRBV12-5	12	ASGLQGVAYEQY
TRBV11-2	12	ASSLYQGADTQY
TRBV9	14	ASSATGTGSLWEQF
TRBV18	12	ASSPTSGTGELF
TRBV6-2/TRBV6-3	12	ASSSAGLTDTQY
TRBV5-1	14	ASSRLGASSYNEQF
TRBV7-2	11	ASSRGKGETQY
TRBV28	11	ASSYTGRETQY
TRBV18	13	ASSPRDRGYNEQF
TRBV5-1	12	ASSLGTSGETQY
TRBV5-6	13	ASSVIGSGGNEQY
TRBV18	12	ASSLQRAQETQY
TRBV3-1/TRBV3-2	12	ASSQRLAEETQY
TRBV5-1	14	ASRQGALASTDTQY
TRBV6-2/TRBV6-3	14	ASSLPVRQNTYEQY
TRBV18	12	ASSPYLAQETQY
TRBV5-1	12	ASSLAPSYNEQF
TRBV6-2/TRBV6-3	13	ASSSDRVYDQPQH
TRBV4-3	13	ASSQVGGSGNTIY
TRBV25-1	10	ASKQDYNEQF
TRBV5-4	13	ASSSEAGQGYEQY
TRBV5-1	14	ASSLSPGQGNRKLF
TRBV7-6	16	ASSLAGQGLTGNQPQH
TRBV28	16	ASSSKQKNRGRTDTQY
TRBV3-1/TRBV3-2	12	ASSQGAANYGYT
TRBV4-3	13	ASSQGLAGTYEQY
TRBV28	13	ASSKQGARDTEAF
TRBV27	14	ASSPWGRGEDQPQH
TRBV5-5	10	ASRLADSPLH
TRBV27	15	ASSFGSRGISNQPQH
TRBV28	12	ASTQRGFWQPQH
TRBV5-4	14	ASSLFPGMVNTEAF
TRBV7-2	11	ASSSQQGGEAF
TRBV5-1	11	ASSRSGDEKLF
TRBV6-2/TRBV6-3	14	ASSYNRGRGNQPQH
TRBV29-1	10	SVFQGPGTQY
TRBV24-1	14	ATSDRLAGGRNEQF
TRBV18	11	ASSPRVGEEKF
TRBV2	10	ASTDSGNTIY
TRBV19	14	ASSATPGQNTGELF
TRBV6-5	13	ASSSVQRGWETQY
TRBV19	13	ASSPQRGPVDTQY
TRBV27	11	ASSLIRGGEAF
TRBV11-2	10	ASSSPFSPLH
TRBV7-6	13	ASSPGRGMGEKLF
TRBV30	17	AWNLGTGGKVGRNTEAF
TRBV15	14	ATSNARQGLFPEQY
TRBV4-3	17	ASSQDGGATGGSKNIQY
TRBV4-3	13	ASSRTSGFQETQY
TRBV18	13	ASSPGTAYNSPLH
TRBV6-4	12	ASSRDRVGSPLH